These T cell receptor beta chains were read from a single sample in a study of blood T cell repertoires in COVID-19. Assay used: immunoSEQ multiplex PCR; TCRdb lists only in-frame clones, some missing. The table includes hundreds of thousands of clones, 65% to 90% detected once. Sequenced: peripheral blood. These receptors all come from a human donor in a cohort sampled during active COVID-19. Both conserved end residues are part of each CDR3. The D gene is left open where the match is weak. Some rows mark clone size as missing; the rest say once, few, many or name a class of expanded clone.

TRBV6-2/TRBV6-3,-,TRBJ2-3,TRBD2,CASSSPGGAADTQYF,TGTGCCAGCAGTTCCCCGGGAGGGGCTGCAGATACGCAGTATTTT
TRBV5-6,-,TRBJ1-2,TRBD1,CASSLGQNYGYTF,TGTGCCAGCAGCCTGGGACAGAACTATGGCTACACCTTC
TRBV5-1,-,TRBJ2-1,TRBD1,CASSLWGQGQNEQFF,TGCGCCAGCAGCTTGTGGGGACAGGGGCAGAATGAGCAGTTCTTC
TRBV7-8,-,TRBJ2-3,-,CASSPRDSDNTDTQYF,TGTGCCAGCAGCCCCCGGGACTCAGACAACACAGATACGCAGTATTTT
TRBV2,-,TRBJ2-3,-,CASSGPGFATDTQYF,TGTGCCAGCAGTGGTCCAGGGTTCGCCACAGATACGCAGTATTTT
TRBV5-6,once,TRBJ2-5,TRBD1,CASSKPGQEFRTQYF,TGTGCCAGCAGCAAACCGGGACAGGAATTTAGGACCCAGTACTTC
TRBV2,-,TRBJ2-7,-,CASSEALSSYEQYF,TGTGCCAGCAGTGAAGCGCTTAGTTCCTACGAGCAGTACTTC
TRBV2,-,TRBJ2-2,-,CASRVETTNTGELFF,TGTGCCAGCAGGGTTGAAACAACGAACACCGGGGAGCTGTTTTTT
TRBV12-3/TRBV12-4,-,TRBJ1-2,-,CASSPHSGGYTF,TGTGCCAGCAGTCCCCACTCCGGGGGCTACACCTTC
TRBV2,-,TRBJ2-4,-,CASSKRGLLGIQYF,TGTGCCAGCAGTAAGAGGGGACTGTTGGGCATTCAGTACTTC
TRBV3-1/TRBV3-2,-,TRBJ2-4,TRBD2,CASSQAGGGNIQYF,TGTGCCAGCAGCCAAGCGGGAGGTGGGAACATTCAGTACTTC
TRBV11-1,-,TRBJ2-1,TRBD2,CASSERTSGRRFEQFF,TGTGCCAGCAGCGAGAGGACTAGCGGGAGGAGGTTTGAGCAGTTCTTC
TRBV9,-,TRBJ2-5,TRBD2,CASGGLAQETQYF,TGTGCCAGCGGGGGACTAGCGCAAGAGACCCAGTACTTC
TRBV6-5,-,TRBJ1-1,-,CASSYSQVLNTEAFF,TGTGCCAGCAGTTACAGCCAGGTATTGAACACTGAAGCTTTCTTT
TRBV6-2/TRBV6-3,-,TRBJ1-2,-,CASSYPLGGGYTF,TGTGCCAGCAGTTACCCGCTTGGGGGCGGCTACACCTTC
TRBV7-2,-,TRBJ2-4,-,CASSLGRRAEYF,TGTGCCAGCAGCTTAGGGCGCAGGGCAGAGTACTTC
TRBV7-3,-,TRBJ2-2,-,CASSLIGAITGELFF,TGTGCCAGCAGCTTAATTGGGGCGATTACCGGGGAGCTGTTTTTT
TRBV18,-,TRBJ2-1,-,CASRDSSHEQFF,TGTGCCAGCCGCGATTCGTCTCATGAGCAGTTCTTC
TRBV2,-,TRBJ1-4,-,CASRGGAEEKLFF,TGTGCCAGCAGGGGAGGGGCAGAAGAAAAACTGTTTTTT
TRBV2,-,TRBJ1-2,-,CASSVSSGSTVGYTF,TGTGCCAGCAGTGTCAGCAGTGGCAGTACAGTCGGCTACACCTTC
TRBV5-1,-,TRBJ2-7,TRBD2,CASSLSGTSGINSYEQYF,TGCGCCAGCAGCTTGTCCGGGACTAGCGGGATCAACTCCTACGAGCAGTACTTC
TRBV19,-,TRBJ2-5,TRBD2,CASSISGMNSETQYF,TGTGCCAGTAGTATCAGCGGGATGAATTCAGAGACCCAGTACTTC